This record covers a single T cell receptor beta chain. Participants had their cohort set by participant-reported clinical history. Exposed study participants had met a COVID-19 case within 2 weeks before entry. In the authors' methods: Estimated nucleated cell counts came from reference gene primer amplification. Here immunoSEQ multiplex PCR was the method, and the copy in TCRdb shows in-frame clones only, minus some. The V and J calls and clone size were taken over from that table, and D and trimming were inferred from the DNA. The sample consists of some 190,000 clones, approximately 80% of them appearing once. Trimming took off 3 bases at V and 5 bases at J, with 11 bases between the two ends. The CDR3 runs to 14 residues. Germline CDR1 and CDR2: MNHEY and SMNVEV (reference sequence). The data belong to a study of blood T cell repertoires in COVID-19. Turning to the study itself: The cDNA or gDNA used as material had been derived from T cells, B-cell-depleted T cells, or PBMCs.

The V gene is TRBV27, the J gene TRBJ1-5, with D uncertain. This clonotype was sampled from a man aged 60 to 69 who had been exposed to COVID-19. Sequenced input: PBMCs or T cells enriched from blood (not recorded which). The DNA of the CDR3 is TGTGCCAGCAGTTTTTCGGGAAGCCATCAGCCCCAGCATTTT. Amino acids: CASSFSGSHQPQHF.